These 32 T cell receptor beta chains came from one sample sequenced in a study of identifying expanded T cells in peripheral blood. Using immunoSEQ multiplex PCR, the repertoire was profiled, and TCRdb retains in-frame clones only, with some absent. The sample shows 120,000 or so clones, over 65% of them seen only once. Sequenced material: blood. The receptors stem from a person between 18 and 69 years old in good health.

The rearrangement uses TRBV6-5 and TRBJ1-2; 7 bases are a match to TRBD1. Germline values: CDR1 MNHEY, CDR2 SVGAGI. J lost 3 bases, V lost 2 bases, and 3 bases had no gene match. The CDR3 is 14 amino acids. The CDR3 nucleotides are TGTGCCAGCAGTTACACAGGGGAGGACTATGGCTACACCTTC. It specifies CASSYTGEDYGYTF.

This chain joins TRBV29-1 and TRBJ1-1; 7 positions agree with TRBD1. The germline gives CDR1 SQVTM, CDR2 ANQGSEA. V was clipped by 4 bases and J by 6 bases; unmatched bases: 5. This CDR3 is built from 12 residues. The CDR3 DNA reads TGCAGCGTTGCACCAGGGGGATCTGAAGCTTTCTTT. Translated: CSVAPGGSEAFF.

V usage is TRBV5-1 and J usage is TRBJ1-3; the D gene is possibly TRBD1 (5 bases). Germline CDR1 is SGHRS and CDR2 is YFSETQ. The CDR3 runs 15 residues. V shed 4 bases and J shed 4 bases, with 15 bases lying between them. The DNA for the CDR3 is TGCGCCAGCAGCCAGTCATCCCCAGGGGGAAACACCATATATTTT. Translated, it gives CASSQSSPGGNTIYF.

The chain uses TRBV29-1 and TRBJ1-1; D is perhaps TRBD1 (5 bases). The CDR3 covers 14 residues. V was clipped by 3 bases and J by 3 bases, with 14 bases between them. Looked up from germline, CDR1 is SQVTM and CDR2 is ANQGSEA. The CDR3 here is CSVDVYGADTEAFF. As DNA, the CDR3 is TGCAGCGTTGATGTTTATGGGGCTGACACTGAAGCTTTCTTT.

This chain connects TRBV27 to TRBJ1-6; D is unclear. Trimming left V 5 bases short and J 8 bases short, with 16 bases between. CDR1 is MNHEY, CDR2 SMNVEV, per germline (reference sequence). The CDR3 runs 15 residues. The chain's CDR3 is CASSINLLRHSPLHF. For the CDR3, the DNA is TGTGCCAGCAGTATAAACCTCCTCCGACATTCACCCCTCCACTTT.

A word on this clone: The junction shows a germline mismatch at one end, possibly a read error. This chain joins TRBV15 and TRBJ1-2; possibly TRBD1 for D (6 bases). There are 16 residues in the CDR3. Per the germline V gene, CDR1 is LNHNV and CDR2 is YYDKDF (reference sequence). CDR3 DNA: TGTGCCACCAGCAGGGAACGTCTGGCAGGGGACTACGGCTACACCTTC. Encoded protein: CATSRERLAGDYGYTF. The full variable domain, in which reference TRBV15 and TRBJ1-2 provide the parts outside the CDR3, is DAMVIQNPRYQVTQFGKPVTLSCSQTLNHNVMYWYQQKSSQAPKLLFHYYDKDFNNEADTPDNFQSRRPNTSFCFLDIRSPGLGDTAMYLCATSRERLAGDYGYTFGSGTRLTVV.

Written as DNA, the CDR3 is TGTGCCAGCAGCTCCAGGGGTTTGGGAGATGAAAAACTGTTTTTT. Amino acids: CASSSRGLGDEKLFF. The rearrangement links TRBV13 to TRBJ1-4; TRBD1 is a possible D gene (6 bases). V gave up 4 bases and J gave up 6 bases, with 15 bases separating them. Germline CDR1 is PRHDT and CDR2 is FYEKMQ (reference sequence). CDR3 length equals 15 residues.

The V and J genes are TRBV18 and TRBJ1-1, with 7 bases lining up with TRBD1. V lost 5 bases and J lost 6; bases outside the gene matches: 3. This CDR3 contains 12 residues. Germline loops: CDR1 KGHSH, CDR2 LQKENI. The CDR3 reads CASSDRASEAFF. The DNA of the CDR3 is TGTGCCAGCTCAGACAGGGCCTCTGAAGCTTTCTTT. The entire variable domain, with the rest obtained from reference TRBV18 and TRBJ1-1, is as follows: NAGVMQNPRHLVRRRGQEARLRCSPMKGHSHVYWYRQLPEEGLKFMVYLQKENIIDESGMPKERFSAEFPKEGPSILRIQQVVRGDSAAYFCASSDRASEAFFGQGTRLTVV.

Here the CDR3 reads CASSLWSLAVTDTQYF. In DNA form, the CDR3 reads TGTGCCAGCAGCTTGTGGTCACTAGCTGTCACAGATACGCAGTATTTT. The chain recombines TRBV5-5 with TRBJ2-3; TRBD2 might be the D (6 bases). V shed 1 base and J shed 2 bases, with 14 bases lying between them. CDR3 length: 16 amino acids. The germline V gene has CDR1 SGHKS and CDR2 YYEKEE (reference sequence). Using reference TRBV5-5 and TRBJ2-3 for the parts outside the CDR3, the full variable domain is DAGVTQSPTHLIKTRGQQVTLRCSPISGHKSVSWYQQVLGQGPQFIFQYYEKEERGRGNFPDRFSARQFPNYSSELNVNALLLGDSALYLCASSLWSLAVTDTQYFGPGTRLTVL.

In its sample, this clone was seen once. The V gene is TRBV7-6, the J gene TRBJ2-2, with a possible D match to TRBD2 (7 bases). The CDR3 totals 15 residues. The germline V and J ends were trimmed by 2 bases and 4 bases, with 11 bases remaining between them. Germline CDR1 SGHVS, CDR2 FNYEAQ. CDR3 in amino acids: CASSLRGGTTGELFF. The CDR3 nucleotides are TGTGCCAGCAGCTTAAGGGGGGGGACCACCGGGGAGCTGTTTTTT.

The chain links TRBV27 to TRBJ2-1, with no clear D. This CDR3 is built from 13 residues. CDR1 and CDR2 from the germline V gene are MNHEY and SMNVEV (reference sequence). V lost 2 bases and J lost 3, with 5 bases in between. The CDR3 DNA is TGTGCCAGCAGTTTACAATTCTACAATGAGCAGTTCTTC. Translation gives CASSLQFYNEQFF.

CDR3 region: CASSLEHGIATQFF. The CDR3 DNA follows: TGTGCCAGCAGCTTAGAACACGGGATCGCCACGCAGTTCTTC. The chain is built from TRBV7-9 and TRBJ2-1, with D tentatively TRBD2 (5 bases). Deletions cut 1 base from V and 12 bases from J, with 16 bases between. This CDR3 contains 14 residues. Germline V gives CDR1 SEHNR, CDR2 FQNEAQ (reference sequence).

Only one count was recorded for this clone. V is TRBV18 and J is TRBJ1-5; no firm D call. The ends were cut back, 4 bases at V and 5 bases at J, with 9 bases in the middle. The CDR3 is made up of 13 amino acids. Germline values: CDR1 KGHSH, CDR2 LQKENI. CDR3 nucleotides: TGTGCCAGCTCACTAGACGTTTATCAGCCCCAGCATTTT. Translation gives CASSLDVYQPQHF. The full variable domain, in which reference TRBV18 and TRBJ1-5 provide the parts outside the CDR3, is NAGVMQNPRHLVRRRGQEARLRCSPMKGHSHVYWYRQLPEEGLKFMVYLQKENIIDESGMPKERFSAEFPKEGPSILRIQQVVRGDSAAYFCASSLDVYQPQHFGDGTRLSIL.

The chain links TRBV25-1 to TRBJ1-1; no firm D call. CDR1 MGHDK and CDR2 SYGVNS come from the germline V gene. The CDR3 is made up of 14 amino acids. V shed 2 bases and J shed 5 bases, with 12 bases lying between them. CDR3 DNA: TGTGCCAGCAGTGAACCCGACGGGAGAACTGAAGCTTTCTTT. Translating gives CASSEPDGRTEAFF.

V is TRBV4-1 and J is TRBJ2-1; TRBD1 agrees at 8 bases. Germline CDR1 reads MGHRA; CDR2 reads YSYEKL. This CDR3 is 15 amino acids long. The V gene end was trimmed by 4 bases and the J gene end by 8 bases; junction bases not matched to a gene: 10. For the CDR3, the DNA is TGCGCCAGCAGCCCCCAATTCGGACAGGGCTATGAGCAGTTCTTC. It specifies CASSPQFGQGYEQFF.

J is TRBJ1-2 and V is TRBV11-2; D is possibly TRBD1 (6 bases). Germline lookup yields CDR1 SGHAT and CDR2 FQNNGV. Trimming pared 8 bases from V and 4 bases from J, leaving 8 bases between. This CDR3 is built from 11 residues. The CDR3 sequence is CASGGAYGYTF. The CDR3 bases are TGTGCCAGCGGGGGGGCCTATGGCTACACCTTC.

The chain carries TRBV11-3 and TRBJ2-2; TRBD1 matches at 8 bases. Germline V CDR1 and CDR2: SGHNT, YENEEA. This CDR3 is 17 amino acids long. V lost 5 bases and J lost 7; bases outside the gene matches: 15. The CDR3 nucleotides are TGTGCCAGCAGCCCCTCCCGGACAGGGAAGTATGTCGGGGAGCTGTTTTTT. This gives the protein CASSPSRTGKYVGELFF. The full variable domain, in which reference TRBV11-3 and TRBJ2-2 provide the parts outside the CDR3, is EAGVVQSPRYKIIEKKQPVAFWCNPISGHNTLYWYLQNLGQGPELLIRYENEEAVDDSQLPKDRFSAERLKGVDSTLKIQPAELGDSAVYLCASSPSRTGKYVGELFFGEGSRLTVL.

The genes are TRBV7-8 and TRBJ1-5, with 9 bases aligning to TRBD1. The CDR3 extends over 13 amino acids. V lost 3 bases, J lost 6 bases, and 0 bases stayed unmatched. The germline V gene has CDR1 SGHVS and CDR2 FQNEAQ. The CDR3 sequence: CASSLDRGQPQHF. The CDR3 region has the DNA TGTGCCAGCAGCTTGGACAGGGGTCAGCCCCAGCATTTT.

The CDR3 here is CASRPEDFGTGARETQYF. The CDR3 bases are TGTGCCAGCAGGCCAGAAGATTTCGGGACAGGGGCTCGCGAGACCCAGTACTTC. This chain uses TRBV7-9 with TRBJ2-5, with 10 bases identical to TRBD1. There are 18 residues in the CDR3. V shed 6 bases, J shed 5 bases, and the junction held 18 bases outside the gene matches. Per germline, CDR1 SEHNR and CDR2 FQNEAQ (reference sequence).

The rearrangement uses TRBV30 and TRBJ1-4, with D unclear. CDR3 length: 14 residues. CDR1 and CDR2 from the germline V gene are GTSNPN and SVGIG (reference sequence). Between the trimmed V and J ends, which lost 0 bases and 5 bases, there was a span of 10 bases. The DNA of the CDR3 is TGTGCCTGGAGTGTATACGGATCAAATGAAAAACTGTTTTTT. It yields the protein CAWSVYGSNEKLFF.

This clone has just one count. The chain links TRBV19 to TRBJ1-1, with D tentatively TRBD1 (5 bases). CDR3 length equals 14 residues. Germline lookup yields CDR1 LNHDA and CDR2 SQIVND (reference sequence). V lost 6 bases and J 4 bases, leaving 15 bases between the germline ends. The CDR3 DNA reads TGTGCCAGTAGGGACAAAGGGTATTTCACTGAAGCTTTCTTT. This sequence encodes CASRDKGYFTEAFF. Using reference TRBV19 and TRBJ1-1 for the parts outside the CDR3, the full variable domain is DGGITQSPKYLFRKEGQNVTLSCEQNLNHDAMYWYRQDPGQGLRLIYYSQIVNDFQKGDIAEGYSVSREKKESFPLTVTSAQKNPTAFYLCASRDKGYFTEAFFGQGTRLTVV.

This sequence joins TRBV4-3 and TRBJ1-6; D remains unclear. The CDR3 consists of 17 residues. Germline values: CDR1 LGHNA, CDR2 YSLEER. V was shortened by 0 bases and J by 8 bases, with 17 bases between the two germline ends. The CDR3 DNA follows: TGCGCCAGCAGCCAAGATCAACCGGGGTGGATTTATTCACCCCTCCACTTT. It specifies CASSQDQPGWIYSPLHF.

The chain uses TRBV2 and TRBJ2-5; 8 nucleotides align to TRBD2. CDR1 is SNHLY, CDR2 FYNNEI, per germline. This CDR3 is built from 14 residues. Trimming took 6 bases from V and 5 from J; bases not matched to a gene: 8. CDR3 DNA: TGTGCCAGCAGCCAACAAAGCGGGGGTGAGACCCAGTACTTC. This translates into CASSQQSGGETQYF.

The chain carries TRBV2 and TRBJ2-3, with 15 bases identical to TRBD2. V trimming: 6 bases; J trimming: 2 bases; junction bases outside the gene matches: 6. The CDR3 contains 17 residues. Germline-derived CDR1 and CDR2 are SNHLY and FYNNEI. CDR3 in amino acids: CASRRTSGGGFTDTQYF. The CDR3 DNA reads TGTGCCAGCAGACGGACTAGCGGGGGGGGTTTCACAGATACGCAGTATTTT.

This chain uses TRBV12-5 with TRBJ1-5; no definite D call. This CDR3 region has 18 residues. Trimming shortened V by 0 bases and J by 3 bases, and 18 bases separated the two germline ends. Germline loops: CDR1 LGHNT, CDR2 FRNRAP. The CDR3 coding sequence is TGTGCTAGTGGTTTGGTAACCTTACCTATGGCCATCAATCAGCCCCAGCATTTT. Translating it yields CASGLVTLPMAINQPQHF.

V usage is TRBV25-1 and J usage is TRBJ1-6; D is undetermined. Trimming left V 6 bases short and J 9 bases short, with 9 bases between. In germline, CDR1 is MGHDK, CDR2 SYGVNS. The CDR3 consists of 12 residues. The CDR3 loop reads CASRNQASPLHF. CDR3 coding DNA: TGTGCCAGCAGAAATCAGGCTTCACCCCTCCACTTT.

A few counts support this clone. The V and J genes are TRBV30 and TRBJ1-3; the D is unclear. V shed 0 bases and J shed 2 bases, with 5 bases lying between them. This CDR3 is built from 13 residues. CDR1 is GTSNPN, CDR2 SVGIG, per germline (reference sequence). The chain's CDR3 is CAWSVRAGNTIYF. The CDR3 coding sequence is TGTGCCTGGAGTGTACGGGCTGGAAACACCATATATTTT.

The chain joins TRBV6-1 to TRBJ1-2; D perhaps matches TRBD1 (5 bases). Trimming removed 1 base from V and 1 base from J, with 10 bases in between. CDR1 MNHNS and CDR2 SASEGT come from the germline V gene. The CDR3 length is 15 residues. The CDR3 sequence is CASSEGDGFNYGYTF. Here the CDR3 DNA reads TGTGCCAGCAGTGAAGGGGACGGTTTTAACTATGGCTACACCTTC.

The chain couples TRBV6-5 to TRBJ1-6; TRBD1 might be the D (6 bases). The CDR3 contains 15 residues. The germline V gene has CDR1 MNHEY and CDR2 SVGAGI. V shed 7 bases and J shed 7 bases, with 17 bases lying between them. The CDR3 reads CASKADRHENSPLHF. The CDR3 DNA reads TGTGCCAGCAAAGCAGACAGGCACGAAAATTCACCCCTCCACTTT.

CDR3 nucleotide sequence: TGCAGCGTTGGGGATGAAAAACTGTTTTTT. As protein: CSVGDEKLFF. V is TRBV29-1 and J is TRBJ1-4; no clear D. There are 10 residues in the CDR3. Trimming took off 4 bases at V and 6 bases at J, with 3 bases between the two ends. Germline V CDR1 and CDR2: SQVTM, ANQGSEA.

This clone was seen a few times. The rearrangement links TRBV30 to TRBJ1-1; the D is unclear. The V gene's germline CDR1 is GTSNPN and CDR2 SVGIG (reference sequence). This CDR3 has 11 amino acids. V lost 0 bases, J lost 11 bases, and 10 bases lay in between. The CDR3 region has the DNA TGTGCCTGGAGTGTAGCGGTTGAGGCTTTCTTT. This gives the protein CAWSVAVEAFF.

This clone counts as medium-sized (0.01 to 0.1%). The chain has TRBV6-6 and TRBJ1-5; D is unclear. The V end lost 7 bases, the J end lost 2 bases, and 12 bases lay between the germline ends. Germline loops: CDR1 MNHNY, CDR2 SVGAGI (reference sequence). This CDR3 contains 14 residues. The CDR3 loop reads CASTEDGRNQPQHF. In DNA form, the CDR3 reads TGTGCCAGCACCGAGGACGGCCGCAATCAGCCCCAGCATTTT.